Listed here are 14 T cell receptor beta chains from one sample, sequenced in a study of identical twins. TCRdb called the 5' RACE reads again in MiXCR, with one record for every CDR3 protein. The data hold about 460,000 distinct CDR3 sequences, with 12% to 15% observed a single time. The same sample was also used in a study of yellow fever vaccine responses in identical twins.

The specimen sequenced was CD4+ T cells sorted from blood. These receptors came from a woman aged 18 to 35 in good health.

The chain is built from TRBV14 and TRBJ2-7, with 7 nucleotides matching TRBD2. V lost 1 base to trimming and J lost 6 bases; unmatched junction nucleotides: 9. From germline, CDR1 is SGHDN and CDR2 FVKESK. This CDR3 comprises 15 residues. The CDR3 loop is CASSQVPGGRSEQYF. For the CDR3, the DNA is TGTGCCAGCAGCCAAGTCCCGGGGGGAAGGTCCGAGCAGTACTTC.

This clonotype was recorded many times. The chain links TRBV7-9 to TRBJ2-7; 11 bases fit TRBD1. V gave up 4 bases and J gave up 7 bases; unmatched junction bases: 9. The CDR3 has 15 amino acids. Germline CDR1 and CDR2: SEHNR and FQNEAQ (reference sequence). Here the CDR3 reads CASSYTGTGGGEQYF. The CDR3 DNA reads TGTGCCAGCAGCTACACCGGGACAGGGGGTGGAGAGCAGTACTTC.

The rearrangement uses TRBV14 and TRBJ2-3, with TRBD2 as a possible D gene (6 bases). Germline V CDR1 and CDR2: SGHDN, FVKESK. Trimming cost V 3 bases and J 7 bases, with 14 bases left between them. The CDR3 has 14 amino acids. The CDR3 region is CASSQEGQRNTQYF. For the CDR3, the DNA is TGTGCCAGCAGCCAGGAGGGGCAAAGGAATACGCAGTATTTT.

This chain links TRBV9 with TRBJ2-6; no clear D gene. The CDR3 runs 14 residues. V dropped 0 bases and J dropped 3 bases, with 4 bases sitting between them. The germline CDR1 and CDR2 sequences are SGDLS and YYNGEE. CDR3 amino acids: CASSVGVGANVLTF. Here the CDR3 DNA reads TGTGCCAGCAGCGTAGGGGTTGGGGCCAACGTCCTGACTTTC.

The V call is TRBV24-1, the J call TRBJ1-1; D not resolved. CDR3 length equals 15 residues. The V end lost 4 bases, the J end lost 0 bases, and 11 bases lay between the germline ends. Germline assignment: CDR1 KGHDR and CDR2 SFDVKD. The CDR3, as DNA: TGTGCCACCAGTGACCCTCGGGGAATGAACACTGAAGCTTTCTTT. Encoded protein: CATSDPRGMNTEAFF.

The rearrangement uses TRBV11-2 and TRBJ2-1; 11 bases map to TRBD2. J gave up 0 bases and V 3 bases, and 10 bases lay outside the gene matches. The V gene's germline CDR1 is SGHAT and CDR2 FQNNGV. The length of the CDR3 is 19 residues. CDR3 coding DNA: TGTGCCAGCAGCTTGGTAGCGGGGGGGATTGGGAGCTCCTACAATGAGCAGTTCTTC. It encodes CASSLVAGGIGSSYNEQFF. Looking up the rest from reference TRBV11-2 and TRBJ2-1 gives the full variable domain: EAGVAQSPRYKIIEKRQSVAFWCNPISGHATLYWYQQILGQGPKLLIQFQNNGVVDDSQLPKDRFSAERLKGVDSTLKIQPAKLEDSAVYLCASSLVAGGIGSSYNEQFFGPGTRLTVL.

This clonotype was counted between two and nine times. The chain carries TRBV12-3 or TRBV12-4 and TRBJ2-7; TRBD1 might be the D (6 bases). CDR3 length: 16 residues. V was trimmed by 5 bases and J by 0 bases, leaving 17 bases between them. The CDR3 nucleotides are TGTGCCAGCAGTCAACTCGGACAGTTATTCTCCTACGAGCAGTACTTC. It is translated as CASSQLGQLFSYEQYF.

The table lists this clonotype with many counts. The chain employs TRBV29-1 and TRBJ2-6; a weak D match, TRBD1 (6 bases). Looked up from germline, CDR1 is SQVTM and CDR2 is ANQGSEA. This CDR3 contains 20 residues. Trimming cost V 0 bases and J 3 bases, with 24 bases left between them. For the CDR3, the DNA is TGCAGCGTTGAAGAAAACCCTTCCGTAGACAGGCCTGTTGGGGCCAACGTCCTGACTTTC. Residues: CSVEENPSVDRPVGANVLTF.

The rearrangement uses TRBV5-1 and TRBJ2-6, with D tentatively TRBD1 (6 bases). V was cut by 4 bases and J by 2 bases, with 13 bases left in between. CDR1 and CDR2 (germline): SGHRS, YFSETQ. This CDR3 is 16 amino acids long. In DNA, the CDR3 is TGCGCCAGCAGCACCAGTACAGGGCCTGGGGCCAACGTCCTGACTTTC. Protein product: CASSTSTGPGANVLTF.

The chain is built from TRBV12-3 or TRBV12-4 and TRBJ2-5; 11 bases are a match to TRBD1. J lost 4 bases, V lost 2 bases, and 12 bases had no gene match. The CDR3 has 18 amino acids. The DNA for the CDR3 is TGTGCCAGCAGTTTACTCGGACAGGGGGCTGTTTGGGGAGAGACCCAGTACTTC. Protein product: CASSLLGQGAVWGETQYF.

This clonotype was recorded a few times. V is TRBV20-1 and J is TRBJ2-5, with 11 bases matching TRBD1. The CDR3 length is 15 residues. The trim removed 5 bases at V and 1 base at J, leaving 6 bases unmatched. Germline loops: CDR1 DFQATT, CDR2 SNEGSKA (reference sequence). The CDR3 DNA follows: TGCAGTGCTGCACCCGGGACAGGGGGCCAAGAGACCCAGTACTTC. Translating it yields CSAAPGTGGQETQYF.

This clonotype has more than one count but fewer than ten. The V call is TRBV6-5, the J call TRBJ2-5; D might be TRBD2 (6 bases). Trimming left V 0 bases short and J 10 bases short, with 21 bases between. The CDR3 covers 16 residues. CDR1 and CDR2 from the germline V gene are MNHEY and SVGAGI. The CDR3 reads CASSYSGWVSPGDQYF. For the CDR3, the DNA is TGTGCCAGCAGTTACTCCGGCTGGGTCTCGCCGGGGGACCAGTACTTC.

The J gene is TRBJ2-1, the V gene TRBV24-1; the D is unclear. The V and J ends lost 0 bases and 11 bases respectively, with 7 bases between them. The V gene's germline CDR1 is KGHDR and CDR2 SFDVKD. This CDR3 comprises 12 residues. The CDR3 region is CATSDLQTQQFF. The CDR3 DNA reads TGTGCCACCAGTGATTTGCAAACGCAGCAGTTCTTC.

This clonotype was seen a few times. The chain joins TRBV10-1 to TRBJ1-2; D perhaps matches TRBD1 (6 bases). CDR3 size: 13 residues. Germline CDR1 reads WNHNN; CDR2 reads SYGVQD (reference sequence). Trimming removed 5 bases from V and 8 bases from J, with 15 bases in between. The CDR3 DNA is TGCGCCAGCAGTCCGACAGGAACGAGGGGCTACACCTTC. This codes for CASSPTGTRGYTF.